This T cell receptor (beta chain) was captured in a study of CD8 T cells in Susac syndrome. This CDR3 comprises 13 residues. The germline V gene has CDR1 SGHTA and CDR2 FQGNSA. Trimming left V 5 bases short and J 3 bases short, with 10 bases between. Peripheral blood CD8+ and CD4+ T cells were profiled by TCR beta sequencing. RNA in amounts of 0.5 to 1 ug was reverse transcribed with random hexamers. By means of immunoSEQ multiplex PCR, TCR beta CDR3 spanning 54 Vbeta and 13 Jbeta underwent amplification. One entry per CDR3 protein results from TCRdb running MiXCR on the immunoSEQ multiplex PCR reads. The table records about 300,000 distinct CDR3 sequences, 70% to 90% of them present only once.

The source of this sequence is a human donor with multiple sclerosis. The V and J genes are TRBV7-2 and TRBJ1-1; D gene ambiguous. The sequenced sample was CD8+ T cells from PBMCs. The CDR3 DNA reads TGTGCCAGCAGCCCCCGGCTCGACACTGAAGCTTTCTTT. This codes for CASSPRLDTEAFF.